This T cell receptor beta chain was identified during a study of a mutant IDH1 vaccine in newly diagnosed glioma. About the research overall: Patients were started on vaccination 4-6 weeks after radiotherapy alone, or with temozolomide cycles. Those enrolled had earlier been treated with radiotherapy, temozolomide, or both, mostly both.

Method: immunoSEQ multiplex PCR; TCRdb's copy keeps in-frame clones and lacks some. Among around 76,000 clones listed, roughly 85% were seen once. Sample time point: week 23, last vaccination. Doses of 300 ug of mutant IDH1 20-mer peptide were given with topical imiquimod. Patients carried new grade 3 or 4 IDH1-mutant astrocytomas lacking nuclear ATRX. Study-wide findings and caveats: It was about 92% of patients that developed vaccine-induced immune responses.

This clone was observed once. Its antigen remains unidentified. The sample here was PBMCs, taken from a glioma patient whose treatment included an IDH1 peptide vaccine. The TCR sequence derives from a woman between 50 and 59 years old with glioma.

The CDR3 DNA follows: TGTGCCAGCAGTTACGGTTCAGGGGGCAACACTGAAGCTTTCTTT. As protein: CASSYGSGGNTEAFF. The chain links TRBV6-6 to TRBJ1-1; TRBD1 matches 8 bases. Germline-derived CDR1 and CDR2 are MNHNY and SVGAGI (reference sequence). The V gene end was trimmed by 2 bases and the J gene end by 2 bases; junction bases not matched to a gene: 4. The CDR3 length is 15 residues.